Shown below are 10 T cell receptor beta chains from a single sample sequenced in a study of blood T cell repertoires in COVID-19. The assay was immunoSEQ multiplex PCR, and TCRdb's table has in-frame clones only and misses some. Of 170,000 or so clones in the sample, roughly four fifths were seen once. Sample: peripheral blood. Receptor source: a human donor in a cohort sampled during active COVID-19.

The chain links TRBV28 to TRBJ2-5; D is possibly TRBD1 (7 bases). Germline V gene sequence: CDR1 MDHEN, CDR2 SYDVKM. This CDR3 contains 15 residues. V lost 3 bases, J lost 5 bases, and 16 bases lay in between. CDR3 in DNA: TGTGCCAGCAGTTTTAGCCCCTCAGGGGGGGAGACCCAGTACTTC. Protein sequence: CASSFSPSGGETQYF.

The CDR3 sequence: CSVSTGAYEQYF. In DNA form, the CDR3 reads TGCAGCGTTTCTACAGGGGCCTACGAGCAGTACTTC. The chain joins TRBV29-1 to TRBJ2-7, with 7 bases fitting TRBD1. Germline CDR1 reads SQVTM; CDR2 reads ANQGSEA. V shed 5 bases, J shed 2 bases, and the junction held 3 bases outside the gene matches. The CDR3 sequence is 12 residues long.

The gene calls are TRBV3-1 (or the pseudogene TRBV3-2) and TRBJ2-4; possible D gene TRBD2, 5 bases. The CDR3 is 17 residues long. The V end was cut by 4 bases, the J end by 0 bases, with 16 bases between. The germline CDR1 and CDR2 sequences are LGHDT and YNNKEL (reference sequence). The CDR3 nucleotides are TGTGCCAGCAGCCCCCAGGAGGACCTCCTAGCCAAAAACATTCAGTACTTC. It specifies CASSPQEDLLAKNIQYF.

The chain uses TRBV27 and TRBJ2-7; maybe TRBD2 (6 bases). This CDR3 contains 13 residues. Germline V gives CDR1 MNHEY, CDR2 SMNVEV (reference sequence). V lost 3 bases, J lost 13 bases, and 19 bases lay in between. CDR3 amino acids: CASSFGDWGGTYF. CDR3 bases: TGTGCCAGCAGTTTTGGTGACTGGGGCGGGACCTACTTC.

This rearrangement joins TRBV7-9 to TRBJ1-1; TRBD1 agrees at 7 bases. Looked up from germline, CDR1 is SEHNR and CDR2 is FQNEAQ (reference sequence). Losses at the gene ends were 5 bases for V and 5 bases for J; bases not matched to a gene: 8. The CDR3 loop spans 14 amino acids. CDR3 amino acids: CASSQQGSGTEAFF. The CDR3 DNA sequence: TGTGCCAGCAGCCAACAGGGGTCAGGAACTGAAGCTTTCTTT.

This clone was detected many times. The CDR3, as DNA: TGCGCCAGCAGCCCCTCCGACAGCCGTACAAGCAATCAGCCCCAGCATTTT. This gives the protein CASSPSDSRTSNQPQHF. V usage is TRBV4-1 and J usage is TRBJ1-5, with TRBD1 as a possible D gene (5 bases). The CDR3 is 17 residues long. The V gene's germline CDR1 is MGHRA and CDR2 YSYEKL. The V gene lost 4 bases and the J gene lost 1 base, with 17 bases spanning the gap.

V gene TRBV5-5 combines with J gene TRBJ2-7, with 14 bases fitting TRBD2. Germline values: CDR1 SGHKS, CDR2 YYEKEE (reference sequence). The CDR3 is made up of 16 amino acids. With 4 bases clipped from V and 5 bases from J, the junction kept 8 bases outside the gene matches. The CDR3 loop reads CASSPGTSGRINEQYF. For the CDR3, the DNA is TGTGCCAGCAGCCCTGGGACTAGCGGGAGAATCAACGAGCAGTACTTC.

The J gene is TRBJ2-7, the V gene TRBV5-1; the match to TRBD1 covers 8 bases. The CDR3 has 14 amino acids. Germline assignment: CDR1 SGHRS and CDR2 YFSETQ. V lost 5 bases and J lost 2; bases outside the gene matches: 6. The chain's CDR3 is CASRTGTGTYEQYF. The DNA for the CDR3 is TGCGCCAGCAGAACCGGGACAGGAACCTACGAGCAGTACTTC.

The chain employs TRBV3-1 (or the pseudogene TRBV3-2) and TRBJ2-7; possibly TRBD1 for D (5 bases). Germline V gene lookup returns CDR1 LGHDT and CDR2 YNNKEL (reference sequence). Trimming left V 5 bases short and J 4 bases short, with 30 bases between. This CDR3 comprises 19 residues. CDR3 amino acids: CASSALDPPIGDQRYEQYF. The CDR3 coding sequence is TGTGCCAGCAGCGCACTCGACCCCCCTATAGGGGATCAGCGTTACGAGCAGTACTTC.

The chain recombines TRBV6-5 with TRBJ2-7; 11 bases line up with TRBD2. Trimming at V came to 3 bases and at J to 7 bases, leaving 5 bases not matched to a gene. CDR1 and CDR2 (germline): MNHEY, SVGAGI. The CDR3 covers 14 residues. The CDR3 region has the DNA TGTGCCAGCAGTTATAGCGGGAGGGGGGGAGAGCAGTACTTC. Amino acid sequence: CASSYSGRGGEQYF.